This T cell receptor (beta chain) stems from a study of cytomegalovirus exposure and HLA in healthy donors. About the study: According to later analysis, the same platform produced the 120 validation and approximately 700 first-cohort repertoires. General study results and limits: Some TCR beta chains (approximately 180 of them) were listed as cytomegalovirus-associated.

Clones were read by immunoSEQ multiplex PCR, and TCRdb kept only the in-frame ones, dropping some. Seen here are approximately 160,000 clones, 95% to 96% observed once, and the top ten hold 0.89%. From the approximately 120-subject validation cohort, which was separate from the roughly 680-subject first cohort, the donors were drawn. This clone was seen just once. As yet, its antigen is unknown. CDR1 and CDR2 from the germline V gene are SEHNR and FQNEAQ (reference sequence). There are 13 residues in the CDR3. J was trimmed by 4 bases and V by 8 bases; bases with no gene match: 7. The rearrangement joins TRBV7-9 to TRBJ2-7; 8 nucleotides align to TRBD2. What was sequenced was PBMCs. The TCR sequence derives from a woman aged 18-29 years in good health and CMV-seronegative. CDR3 residues: CASWRGASYEQYF. CDR3 sequence (DNA): TGTGCCAGCTGGCGGGGGGCTTCTTACGAGCAGTACTTC.